This entry lists 14 T cell receptor beta chains sequenced from one sample in a study of blood T cell repertoires in COVID-19. Repertoires were generated with immunoSEQ multiplex PCR, while TCRdb's copy carries only in-frame clones and drops some. The table includes roughly 200,000 clones, around 87% detected once. Material: PBMCs or T cells enriched from blood (not recorded which). The origin of the receptors is a woman aged 35 to 49 in a cohort exposed to, infected with or recovered from COVID-19 (not recorded which).

The chain carries TRBV4-3 and TRBJ1-5; no firm D call. Germline V CDR1 and CDR2: LGHNA, YSLEER. There are 14 residues in the CDR3. Trimming took off 2 bases at V and 4 bases at J, with 9 bases between the two ends. The CDR3, as DNA: TGCGCCAGCAGCCAATTTGCGGGGAATCAGCCCCAGCATTTT. It specifies CASSQFAGNQPQHF.

The chain recombines TRBV28 with TRBJ2-7; 7 nucleotides line up with TRBD2. CDR1 MDHEN and CDR2 SYDVKM come from the germline V gene. Germline trimming cut 5 bases from V and 1 base from J; bases unmatched to any gene: 11. The CDR3 has 16 residues. The CDR3 DNA is TGTGCCAGCAGTCCTCTACAAGCGGGACCTTCCTACGAGCAGTACTTC. It translates to CASSPLQAGPSYEQYF.

Note on this clone: Other DNA variants within this sample encode the same CDR3. The chain carries TRBV12-3 or TRBV12-4 and TRBJ2-7, with D uncertain. V was shortened by 5 bases and J by 2 bases, with 7 bases between the two germline ends. This CDR3 is built from 12 residues. The CDR3 coding sequence is TGTGCCAGCAGTCTTGGAGCCTACGAGCAGTACTTC. It is translated as CASSLGAYEQYF.

The J gene is TRBJ2-1, the V gene TRBV5-1, with 7 bases identical to TRBD2. The V segment lost 4 bases and the J segment 8 bases; nucleotides outside the gene matches: 6. Germline CDR1 is SGHRS and CDR2 is YFSETQ. There are 13 residues in the CDR3. In DNA form, the CDR3 reads TGCGCCAGCAGCCCAAGACTAGCCCATGAGCAGTTCTTC. It specifies CASSPRLAHEQFF.

This clone was detected once. The V gene is TRBV7-9, the J gene TRBJ1-1, with 11 bases identical to TRBD1. The CDR3 loop spans 19 amino acids. Germline CDR1 and CDR2: SEHNR and FQNEAQ (reference sequence). V gave up 2 bases and J gave up 0 bases; unmatched junction bases: 11. The CDR3 DNA is TGTGCCAGCAGCTTACTACCGGGACAGGGGGGAGGGATGAACACTGAAGCTTTCTTT. This translates into CASSLLPGQGGGMNTEAFF.

This chain links TRBV7-9 with TRBJ1-2; 11 bases agree with TRBD1. J was trimmed by 1 base and V by 4 bases; bases with no gene match: 2. The CDR3 totals 15 residues. Germline loops: CDR1 SEHNR, CDR2 FQNEAQ (reference sequence). CDR3 coding DNA: TGTGCCAGCAGCTCGGGACAGGGGGATAACTATGGCTACACCTTC. It encodes CASSSGQGDNYGYTF.

The gene calls are TRBV29-1 and TRBJ2-1; D may be TRBD2 (6 bases). The length of the CDR3 is 16 residues. V lost 5 bases to trimming and J lost 5 bases, with 22 bases between them. In germline, CDR1 is SQVTM, CDR2 ANQGSEA. CDR3 nucleotides: TGCAGCGTTCCCTTTCAGTTAGCGGTGCCTAACAATGAGCAGTTCTTC. Its translation: CSVPFQLAVPNNEQFF.

The chain links TRBV5-1 to TRBJ2-2, with 10 bases aligning to TRBD2. The CDR3 extends over 16 amino acids. J lost 7 bases, V lost 2 bases, and 8 bases had no gene match. Germline lookup yields CDR1 SGHRS and CDR2 YFSETQ. CDR3: CASSFSTSGKNGELFF. The DNA of the CDR3 is TGCGCCAGCAGCTTTTCAACTAGCGGGAAGAACGGGGAGCTGTTTTTT.

The chain combines TRBV12-3 or TRBV12-4 with TRBJ2-2, with TRBD1 matching 8 bases. Trimming removed 5 bases from V and 5 bases from J; junction bases left unmatched: 1. The CDR3 runs 13 residues. The CDR3 nucleotides read TGTGCCAGCAGTCGGACAGGGACCGGGGAGCTGTTTTTT. Protein product: CASSRTGTGELFF.

This clone appeared once. This chain's CDR3 is CASSTQLAGGHEQYF. The DNA of the CDR3 is TGTGCCAGCAGCACCCAACTAGCGGGGGGCCACGAGCAGTACTTC. The J gene is TRBJ2-7, the V gene TRBV13; the match to TRBD2 covers 12 bases. Germline V lookup: CDR1 PRHDT, CDR2 FYEKMQ (reference sequence). The CDR3 totals 15 residues. J was trimmed by 5 bases and V by 5 bases; bases with no gene match: 7.

This clone was recorded only once. The chain links TRBV13 to TRBJ2-2, with 11 positions matching TRBD1. Germline V lookup: CDR1 PRHDT, CDR2 FYEKMQ (reference sequence). This CDR3 region has 17 residues. V dropped 5 bases and J dropped 0; count of bases not matched to a gene: 5. CDR3 in amino acids: CASSDGQGAANTGELFF. CDR3 nucleotide sequence: TGTGCCAGCAGCGACGGACAGGGGGCCGCGAACACCGGGGAGCTGTTTTTT.

The rearrangement uses TRBV27 and TRBJ2-5, with 7 bases matching TRBD2. Germline CDR1 is MNHEY and CDR2 is SMNVEV (reference sequence). The CDR3 has 13 residues. V shed 6 bases, J shed 6 bases, and the junction held 7 bases outside the gene matches. The CDR3 is CASSWDGGKTQYF. In DNA, the CDR3 is TGTGCCAGCAGCTGGGACGGGGGGAAGACCCAGTACTTC.

This rearrangement joins TRBV6-8 to TRBJ2-2, with 7 positions matching TRBD1. The V and J ends lost 6 bases and 4 bases, in that order; junction bases with no gene match: 5. This CDR3 comprises 14 residues. Germline CDR1 is MNHGY and CDR2 is SAAAGT. The CDR3 region is CASRAPGGTGELFF. CDR3 nucleotides: TGTGCCAGCAGAGCTCCAGGGGGCACCGGGGAGCTGTTTTTT.

The chain couples TRBV10-3 to TRBJ1-1; tentatively, D is TRBD1 (5 bases). V lost 6 bases and J 1 base, leaving 12 bases between the germline ends. This CDR3 is built from 14 residues. Germline V gene lookup returns CDR1 ENHRY and CDR2 SYGVKD. Here the CDR3 DNA reads TGTGCCATCAGCGCTGGCGGGGGGAACACTGAAGCTTTCTTT. Residues: CAISAGGGNTEAFF.